This TCR beta chain emerged from a study of cytomegalovirus exposure and HLA in healthy donors. About this clone: The antigen remains unidentified.

Study-wide results and limits: Reports credit the classifier with highly specific, highly sensitive diagnosis of cytomegalovirus status.

With 2 bases clipped from V and 5 bases from J, the junction kept 7 bases outside the gene matches. CDR1 and CDR2 (germline): SNHLY, FYNNEI. The CDR3 runs to 16 residues. The PCR employed 60 Vbeta primers together with 13 Jbeta primers. The method was immunoSEQ multiplex PCR; TCRdb's version includes in-frame clones alone and lacks a portion of them. The sample has about 200,000 clones; more than 75% are singletons. This TCR was sampled from a woman aged 18-29 years in good health and CMV-seronegative. This chain uses TRBV2 with TRBJ2-1, with TRBD2 identical over 9 bases. Input material: PBMCs. CDR3 amino acids: CASSEMGGGGNNEQFF. CDR3 DNA: TGTGCCAGCAGTGAAATGGGCGGGGGGGGAAACAATGAGCAGTTCTTC. The complete variable domain, with remaining parts taken from reference TRBV2 and TRBJ2-1, reads EPEVTQTPSHQVTQMGQEVILRCVPISNHLYFYWYRQILGQKVEFLVSFYNNEISEKSEIFDDQFSVERPDGSNFTLKIRSTKLEDSAMYFCASSEMGGGGNNEQFFGPGTRLTVL.